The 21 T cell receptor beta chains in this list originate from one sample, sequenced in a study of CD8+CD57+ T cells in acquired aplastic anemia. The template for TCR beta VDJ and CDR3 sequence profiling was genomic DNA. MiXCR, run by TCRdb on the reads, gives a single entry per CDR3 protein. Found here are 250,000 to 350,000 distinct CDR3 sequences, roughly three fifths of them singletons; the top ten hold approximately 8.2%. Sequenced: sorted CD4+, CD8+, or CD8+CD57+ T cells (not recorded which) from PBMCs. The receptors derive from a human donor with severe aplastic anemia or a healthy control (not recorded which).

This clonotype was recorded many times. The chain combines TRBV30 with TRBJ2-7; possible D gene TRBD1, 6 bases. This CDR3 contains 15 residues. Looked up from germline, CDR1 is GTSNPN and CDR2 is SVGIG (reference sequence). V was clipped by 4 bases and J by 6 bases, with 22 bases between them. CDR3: CAWNSGTLFSREQYF. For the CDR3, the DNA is TGTGCCTGGAATTCCGGGACACTCTTCTCTCGCGAGCAGTACTTC.

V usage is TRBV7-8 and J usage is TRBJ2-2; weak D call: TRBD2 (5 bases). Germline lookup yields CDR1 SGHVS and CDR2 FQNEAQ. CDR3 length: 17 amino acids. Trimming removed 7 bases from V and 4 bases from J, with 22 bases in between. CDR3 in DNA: TGTGCCAGCACCATAAACCTTTCGTGGGAGAGCACCGGGGAGCTGTTTTTT. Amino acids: CASTINLSWESTGELFF.

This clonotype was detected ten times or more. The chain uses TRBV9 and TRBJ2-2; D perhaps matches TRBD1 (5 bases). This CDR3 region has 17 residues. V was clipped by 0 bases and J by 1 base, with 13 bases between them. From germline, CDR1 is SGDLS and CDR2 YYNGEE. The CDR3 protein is CASSVGWAQGNTGELFF. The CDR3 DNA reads TGTGCCAGCAGCGTAGGGTGGGCGCAGGGGAACACCGGGGAGCTGTTTTTT.

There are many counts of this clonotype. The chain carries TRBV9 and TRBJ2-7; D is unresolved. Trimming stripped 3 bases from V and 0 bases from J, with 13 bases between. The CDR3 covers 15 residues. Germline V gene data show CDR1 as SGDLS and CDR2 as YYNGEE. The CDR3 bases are TGTGCCAGCAGCGCCGCACCGAGTAGCTCCTACGAGCAGTACTTC. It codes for CASSAAPSSSYEQYF.

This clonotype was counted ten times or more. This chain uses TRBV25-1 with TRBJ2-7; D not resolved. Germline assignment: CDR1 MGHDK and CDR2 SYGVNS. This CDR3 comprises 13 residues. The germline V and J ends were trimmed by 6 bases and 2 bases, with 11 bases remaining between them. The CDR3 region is CASRRGVAYEQYF. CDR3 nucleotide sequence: TGTGCCAGCAGGCGTGGGGTCGCCTACGAGCAGTACTTC.

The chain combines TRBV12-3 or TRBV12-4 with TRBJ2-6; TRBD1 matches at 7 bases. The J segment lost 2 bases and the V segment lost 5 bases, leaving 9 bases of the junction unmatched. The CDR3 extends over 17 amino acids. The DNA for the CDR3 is TGTGCCAGCAGTCCCCAGACAGGGCTCCCTGGGGCCAACGTCCTGACTTTC. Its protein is CASSPQTGLPGANVLTF.

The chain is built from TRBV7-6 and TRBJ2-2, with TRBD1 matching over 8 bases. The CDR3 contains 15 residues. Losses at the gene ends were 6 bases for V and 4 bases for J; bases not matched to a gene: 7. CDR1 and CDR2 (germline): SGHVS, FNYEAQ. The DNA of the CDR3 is TGTGCCAGCAGTCGCCTCAGGGGGCGCACCGGGGAGCTGTTTTTT. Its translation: CASSRLRGRTGELFF.

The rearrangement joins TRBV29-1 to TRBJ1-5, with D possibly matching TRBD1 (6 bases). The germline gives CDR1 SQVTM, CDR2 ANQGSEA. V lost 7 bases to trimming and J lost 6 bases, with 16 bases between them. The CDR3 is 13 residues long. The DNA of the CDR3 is TGCAGCGCCACACAGGGTGCCGGTCAGCCCCAGCATTTT. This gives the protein CSATQGAGQPQHF. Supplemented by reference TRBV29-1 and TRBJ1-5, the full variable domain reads SAVISQKPSRDICQRGTSLTIQCQVDSQVTMMFWYRQQPGQSLTLIATANQGSEATYESGFVIDKFPISRPNLTFSTLTVSNMSPEDSSIYLCSATQGAGQPQHFGDGTRLSIL.

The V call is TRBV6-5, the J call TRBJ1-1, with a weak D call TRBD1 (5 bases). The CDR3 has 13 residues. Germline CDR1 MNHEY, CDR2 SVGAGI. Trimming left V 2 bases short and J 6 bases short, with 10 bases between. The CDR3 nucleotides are TGTGCCAGCAGTTACGGCAGGGAGGCTGAAGCTTTCTTT. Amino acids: CASSYGREAEAFF.

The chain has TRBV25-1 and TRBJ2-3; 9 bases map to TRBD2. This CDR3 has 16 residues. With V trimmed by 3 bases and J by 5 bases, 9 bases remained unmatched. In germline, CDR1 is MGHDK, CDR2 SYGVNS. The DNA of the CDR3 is TGTGCCAGCAGTGATTGGTCTAGCGGGGCGAAAGATACGCAGTATTTT. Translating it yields CASSDWSSGAKDTQYF. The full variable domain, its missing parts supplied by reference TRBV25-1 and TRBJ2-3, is EADIYQTPRYLVIGTGKKITLECSQTMGHDKMYWYQQDPGMELHLIHYSYGVNSTEKGDLSSESTVSRIRTEHFPLTLESARPSHTSQYLCASSDWSSGAKDTQYFGPGTRLTVL.

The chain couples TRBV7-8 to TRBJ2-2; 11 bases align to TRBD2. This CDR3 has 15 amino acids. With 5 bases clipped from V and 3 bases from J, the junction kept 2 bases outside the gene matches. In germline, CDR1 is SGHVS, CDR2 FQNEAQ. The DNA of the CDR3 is TGTGCCAGCAGCCCTAGCGGGGGGCACACCGGGGAGCTGTTTTTT. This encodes CASSPSGGHTGELFF.

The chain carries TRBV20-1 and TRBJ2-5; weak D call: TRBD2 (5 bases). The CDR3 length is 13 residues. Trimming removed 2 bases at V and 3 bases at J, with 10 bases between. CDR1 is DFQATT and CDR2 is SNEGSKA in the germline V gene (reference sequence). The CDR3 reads CSARLEGEETQYF. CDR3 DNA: TGCAGTGCTAGACTAGAGGGTGAAGAGACCCAGTACTTC.

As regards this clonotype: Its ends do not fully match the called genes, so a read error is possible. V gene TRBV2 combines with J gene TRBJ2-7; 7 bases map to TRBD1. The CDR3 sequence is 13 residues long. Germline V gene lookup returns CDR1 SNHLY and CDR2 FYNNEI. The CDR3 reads CASTRDSSYERYF. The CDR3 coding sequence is TGTGCCAGCACCCGGGACAGCTCCTACGAGCGGTACTTC. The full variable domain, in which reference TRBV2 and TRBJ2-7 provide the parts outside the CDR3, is EPEVTQTPSHQVTQMGQEVILRCVPISNHLYFYWYRQILGQKVEFLVSFYNNEISEKSEIFDDQFSVERPDGSNFTLKIRSTKLEDSAMYFCASTRDSSYERYFGPGTRLTVT.

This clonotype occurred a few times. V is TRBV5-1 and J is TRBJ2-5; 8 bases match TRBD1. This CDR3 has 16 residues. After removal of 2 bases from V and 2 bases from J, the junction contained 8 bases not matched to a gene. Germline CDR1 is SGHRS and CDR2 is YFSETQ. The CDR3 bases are TGCGCCAGCAGCTTAATGGACAGGGTCCCTCAAGAGACCCAGTACTTC. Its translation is CASSLMDRVPQETQYF.

The CDR3 DNA reads TGTGCCACCAGTGAAGCGGGACCCAAATACAATGAGCAGTATTTT. Translated: CATSEAGPKYNEQYF. The chain combines TRBV24-1 with TRBJ2-3; 7 bases are shared with TRBD2. The CDR3 covers 15 residues. Per the germline V gene, CDR1 is KGHDR and CDR2 is SFDVKD. V lost 4 bases, J lost 11 bases, and 14 bases stayed unmatched.

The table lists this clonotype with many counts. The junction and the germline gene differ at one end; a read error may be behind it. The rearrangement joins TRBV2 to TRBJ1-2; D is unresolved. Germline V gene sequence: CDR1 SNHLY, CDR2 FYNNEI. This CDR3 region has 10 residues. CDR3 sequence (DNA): TGTGCCAGCGGTGACTATGGCTACACCTTC. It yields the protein CASGDYGYTF.

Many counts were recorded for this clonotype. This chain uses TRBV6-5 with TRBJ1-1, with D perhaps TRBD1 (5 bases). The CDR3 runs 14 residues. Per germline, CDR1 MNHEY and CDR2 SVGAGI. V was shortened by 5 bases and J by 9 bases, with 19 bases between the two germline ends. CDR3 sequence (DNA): TGTGCCAGCAGTCTACGTCAGGGTTCTGGGCAAGCTTTCTTT. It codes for CASSLRQGSGQAFF.

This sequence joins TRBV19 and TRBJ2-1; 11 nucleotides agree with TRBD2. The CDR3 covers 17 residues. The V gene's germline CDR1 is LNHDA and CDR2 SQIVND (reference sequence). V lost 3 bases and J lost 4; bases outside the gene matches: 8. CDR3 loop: CASSISASGGRYNEQFF. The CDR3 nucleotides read TGTGCCAGTAGTATCTCGGCTAGCGGGGGGCGGTACAATGAGCAGTTCTTC.

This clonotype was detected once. In DNA form, the CDR3 reads TGTGCCAGCAGCTTAGATCGAAGGGTGATAGAGACCCAGTACTTC. Translation gives CASSLDRRVIETQYF. The chain couples TRBV7-9 to TRBJ2-5; no definite D call. V shed 1 base and J shed 4 bases, with 13 bases lying between them. The CDR3 has 15 amino acids. The germline V gene has CDR1 SEHNR and CDR2 FQNEAQ (reference sequence). The whole variable domain, filled in from reference TRBV7-9 and TRBJ2-5, reads DTGVSQNPRHKITKRGQNVTFRCDPISEHNRLYWYRQTLGQGPEFLTYFQNEAQLEKSRLLSDRFSAERPKGSFSTLEIQRTEQGDSAMYLCASSLDRRVIETQYFGPGTRLLVL.

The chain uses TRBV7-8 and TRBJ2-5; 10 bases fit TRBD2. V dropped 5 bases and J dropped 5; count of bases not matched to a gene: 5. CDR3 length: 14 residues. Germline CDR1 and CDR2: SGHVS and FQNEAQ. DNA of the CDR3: TGTGCCAGCAGCCCAGGACTAGCGGCTGAGACCCAGTACTTC. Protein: CASSPGLAAETQYF.

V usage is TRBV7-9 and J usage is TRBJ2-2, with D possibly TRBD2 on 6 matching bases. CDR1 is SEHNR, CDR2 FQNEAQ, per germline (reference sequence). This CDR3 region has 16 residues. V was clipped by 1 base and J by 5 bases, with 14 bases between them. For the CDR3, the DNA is TGTGCCAGCAGCTTAGGCGGGGTAGGGAAAACCGGGGAGCTGTTTTTT. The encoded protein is CASSLGGVGKTGELFF.